The 2 T cell receptor beta chains listed next were all sequenced from one sample in a study of blood T cells in healthy people across ages (dated by TCRdb to the mid-2010s). The library was prepared using 5' RACE. TCRdb shows the sequencer as Illumina HiSeq 2500. A second about 7 to 11 cycle PCR used a sample-barcoded 5' primer and a J-beta primer mix. The raw public reads went through TCRdb reprocessing: fastp at Q25, MiXCR clone calling, in-frame beta chains kept. Under each unique CDR3 protein, matching rows form one entry showing the most common genes and DNA. This sample lists about 2 million distinct CDR3 sequences; roughly 50% were detected once. Approximately 2.1% of the sample belongs to the ten largest clones. The sequencing sample was made of blood. The receptors were sampled from a woman in her thirties or forties in good health.

This clonotype has just a few counts. This chain uses TRBV24-1 with TRBJ2-5; weak D call: TRBD1 (5 bases). The CDR3 has 15 amino acids. Deletions cut 5 bases from V and 1 base from J, with 13 bases between. In germline, CDR1 is KGHDR, CDR2 SFDVKD. CDR3 sequence: CATSATQVPQETQYF. The DNA for the CDR3 is TGTGCCACCAGTGCCACACAGGTTCCCCAAGAGACCCAGTACTTC.

The rearrangement links TRBV20-1 to TRBJ2-3; 10 bases line up with TRBD2. Germline CDR1 is DFQATT and CDR2 is SNEGSKA (reference sequence). The CDR3 covers 17 residues. Trimming removed 3 bases from V and 2 bases from J; junction bases left unmatched: 11. CDR3 loop: CSARGRASGGNTDTQYF. CDR3 bases: TGCAGTGCTAGGGGGAGGGCTAGCGGGGGCAACACAGATACGCAGTATTTT.